This TCR beta chain is from a study of cytotoxic CD8 clonotypes in ibrutinib-treated CLL. Assay: immunoSEQ multiplex PCR; the TCRdb copy retains only in-frame clones and omits some. The profile shows some 8,900 clones, over 60% of them singletons. The V gene lost 4 bases and the J gene lost 0 bases, with 11 bases spanning the gap. Per the germline V gene, CDR1 is MNHNS and CDR2 is SASEGT. The CDR3 length is 15 residues. Cryopreserved PBMCs were the source of approximately 2 micrograms of genomic DNA, which went to TCR beta libraries. The sequence came from a human donor with chronic lymphocytic leukemia. The sample in question was PBMCs, obtained before ibrutinib treatment. The gene calls are TRBV6-1 and TRBJ2-3, with D uncertain. CDR3 in DNA: TGTGCCAGCAGTGGCCTCGGGTTAAGCACAGATACGCAGTATTTT. Translation gives CASSGLGLSTDTQYF.